This T cell receptor (beta chain) was profiled in a study of blood T cells in healthy people across ages. Then a second PCR, running roughly 6 to 12 cycles, was carried out with a sample-barcoded 5' primer and a J-beta primer mix. TCRdb reprocessed the 5' RACE reads via MiXCR and lists one record per CDR3 protein. The data hold 750,000 to 950,000 distinct CDR3 sequences, with 53% observed a single time. CDR1 is SGHTA and CDR2 is FQGNSA in the germline V gene. The CDR3 extends over 14 amino acids. Trimming shortened V by 5 bases and J by 11 bases, and 21 bases separated the two germline ends. Peripheral blood was drawn, approximately 9.7 milliliters per donor.

The source material was blood. V gene TRBV7-2 combines with J gene TRBJ2-5; no clear D gene. The receptor comes from a man older than 75 in good health. CDR3 bases: TGTGCCAGCAGCCTAGTGTTTCTCTACAATGAGCAGTACTTC. Its translation is CASSLVFLYNEQYF.